Listed here are 30 T cell receptor beta chains from one sample, sequenced in a study of cytomegalovirus exposure and HLA in healthy donors. The PCR had 60 Vbeta and 13 Jbeta primers. Profiling relied on immunoSEQ multiplex PCR, and the TCRdb table lists in-frame clones only, not all of them. The table lists some 170,000 clones, roughly 85% of them singletons. Sequenced material: PBMCs. These receptors originate from a man aged 35 to 55 in good health and CMV-seropositive.

This chain links TRBV19 with TRBJ2-7, with D perhaps matching TRBD2 (5 bases). The germline V and J ends were trimmed by 3 bases and 6 bases, with 15 bases remaining between them. The CDR3 is 14 residues long. Germline loops: CDR1 LNHDA, CDR2 SQIVND (reference sequence). CDR3 region: CASSIGLVAPEQYF. Here the CDR3 DNA reads TGTGCCAGTAGTATTGGACTGGTAGCTCCCGAGCAGTACTTC.

The gene calls are TRBV15 and TRBJ1-5; D might be TRBD1 (5 bases). V gave up 1 base and J gave up 5 bases, with 12 bases separating them. CDR1 and CDR2 (germline): LNHNV, YYDKDF (reference sequence). There are 15 residues in the CDR3. The CDR3 nucleotides read TGTGCCACCAGCAGAGCTATGGGGGGTTATCAGCCCCAGCATTTT. Translation gives CATSRAMGGYQPQHF.

The CDR3 nucleotides read TGCGCCAGCAGCTTTGGGGGAGCGGGTACAATCGGTGAGCAGTTCTTC. It encodes CASSFGGAGTIGEQFF. This sequence joins TRBV5-1 and TRBJ2-1; D is possibly TRBD2 (6 bases). The V end lost 2 bases, the J end lost 9 bases, and 21 bases lay between the germline ends. CDR1 SGHRS and CDR2 YFSETQ come from the germline V gene. CDR3 size: 16 residues. The whole variable domain, filled in from reference TRBV5-1 and TRBJ2-1, reads KAGVTQTPRYLIKTRGQQVTLSCSPISGHRSVSWYQQTPGQGLQFLFEYFSETQRNKGNFPGRFSGRQFSNSRSEMNVSTLELGDSALYLCASSFGGAGTIGEQFFGPGTRLTVL.

The J gene is TRBJ2-3, the V gene TRBV5-1; the match to TRBD1 covers 11 bases. CDR1 and CDR2 (germline): SGHRS, YFSETQ. This CDR3 has 15 residues. J lost 4 bases, V lost 3 bases, and 4 bases had no gene match. The CDR3 reads CASSSDRGRADTQYF. The DNA for the CDR3 is TGCGCCAGCAGCTCGGACAGGGGGCGGGCAGATACGCAGTATTTT. The entire variable domain, with the rest obtained from reference TRBV5-1 and TRBJ2-3, is as follows: KAGVTQTPRYLIKTRGQQVTLSCSPISGHRSVSWYQQTPGQGLQFLFEYFSETQRNKGNFPGRFSGRQFSNSRSEMNVSTLELGDSALYLCASSSDRGRADTQYFGPGTRLTVL.

A word on this clone: One end of the junction fails to match germline, which may point to a read error. This chain connects TRBV2 to TRBJ2-4; 14 bases map to TRBD2. The CDR3 covers 20 residues. Germline CDR1 SNHLY, CDR2 FYNNEI. In DNA form, the CDR3 reads TGTGCCAGCTGGGGACTAGCGGGAGACCCCTCACCCCTAGCCAAAAACAGTCAGTACTTC. It yields the protein CASWGLAGDPSPLAKNSQYF.

This chain connects TRBV18 to TRBJ1-2; 10 bases are a match to TRBD1. The CDR3 is made up of 16 amino acids. Per germline, CDR1 KGHSH and CDR2 LQKENI. V was clipped by 4 bases and J by 6 bases; unmatched bases: 11. In DNA form, the CDR3 reads TGTGCCAGCTCACGAACGACAGGGGGCGAAGAAAATGGCTACACCTTC. Protein sequence: CASSRTTGGEENGYTF.

The rearrangement links TRBV7-2 to TRBJ1-6, with TRBD1 matching over 7 bases. The germline CDR1 and CDR2 sequences are SGHTA and FQGNSA. This CDR3 is 16 amino acids long. V lost 6 bases to trimming and J lost 8 bases; unmatched junction nucleotides: 13. The CDR3 DNA follows: TGTGCCAGCAGAACCCGACAGGGACGTTTGCATTCACCCCTCCACTTT. Protein sequence: CASRTRQGRLHSPLHF. The whole variable domain, filled in from reference TRBV7-2 and TRBJ1-6, reads GAGVSQSPSNKVTEKGKDVELRCDPISGHTALYWYRQSLGQGLEFLIYFQGNSAPDKSGLPSDRFSAERTGGSVSTLTIQRTQQEDSAVYLCASRTRQGRLHSPLHFGNGTRLTVT.

V usage is TRBV28 and J usage is TRBJ1-1, with D possibly matching TRBD1 (5 bases). V was trimmed by 6 bases and J by 6 bases, leaving 17 bases between them. This CDR3 contains 14 residues. Germline loops: CDR1 MDHEN, CDR2 SYDVKM. CDR3: CASRSTLLGAEAFF. The DNA of the CDR3 is TGTGCCAGCAGATCGACACTCTTAGGGGCTGAAGCTTTCTTT.

The chain uses TRBV5-1 and TRBJ1-1, with D possibly matching TRBD1 (5 bases). V gave up 4 bases and J gave up 3 bases, with 16 bases separating them. Germline CDR1 is SGHRS and CDR2 is YFSETQ. The CDR3 spans 15 residues. Written as DNA, the CDR3 is TGCGCCAGCAGCCCAGTGGGGGAGGGGTACACTGAAGCTTTCTTT. This encodes CASSPVGEGYTEAFF.

V gene TRBV7-6 combines with J gene TRBJ2-2; unclear D gene. The V gene's germline CDR1 is SGHVS and CDR2 FNYEAQ. The CDR3 length is 14 residues. V was pared by 5 bases and J by 6 bases, with 13 bases between. The CDR3 protein is CASSPPQVPGELFF. CDR3 in DNA: TGTGCCAGCAGCCCCCCCCAGGTCCCCGGGGAGCTGTTTTTT.

This clone has only one observation. The V gene is TRBV6-5, the J gene TRBJ2-5, with 8 bases aligning to TRBD2. Trimming at V came to 1 base and at J to 1 base, leaving 2 bases not matched to a gene. The CDR3 has 15 amino acids. Per the germline V gene, CDR1 is MNHEY and CDR2 is SVGAGI. The CDR3 loop reads CASSYLAGSQETQYF. The CDR3 nucleotides read TGTGCCAGCAGTTACTTAGCGGGATCCCAAGAGACCCAGTACTTC.

A few counts support this clone. This chain links TRBV27 with TRBJ2-1; 10 nucleotides agree with TRBD2. The CDR3 length is 15 residues. V lost 6 bases to trimming and J lost 7 bases; unmatched junction nucleotides: 9. The germline V gene encodes CDR1 MNHEY and CDR2 SMNVEV (reference sequence). In DNA form, the CDR3 reads TGTGCCAGCAGGAAACTAGCGGGGTCTAATAATGAGCAGTTCTTC. Its protein product is CASRKLAGSNNEQFF.

J is TRBJ2-2 and V is TRBV25-1; D is ambiguous. In germline, CDR1 is MGHDK, CDR2 SYGVNS. The CDR3 contains 15 residues. V was trimmed by 5 bases and J by 1 base, leaving 11 bases between them. CDR3 amino acids: CASSPASKNTGELFF. Here the CDR3 DNA reads TGTGCCAGCAGTCCAGCTAGTAAGAACACCGGGGAGCTGTTTTTT.

CDR3 nucleotides: TGTGCCATCAGTGAAGGGACAGGGGGAAGCAGGAATACGCAGTATTTT. It translates to CAISEGTGGSRNTQYF. The J gene is TRBJ2-3, the V gene TRBV10-3, with 11 positions matching TRBD1. With 3 bases clipped from V and 7 bases from J, the junction kept 9 bases outside the gene matches. In germline, CDR1 is ENHRY, CDR2 SYGVKD. This CDR3 region has 16 residues.

This chain joins TRBV6-6 and TRBJ2-7, with 7 bases identical to TRBD2. CDR1 MNHNY and CDR2 SVGAGI come from the germline V gene (reference sequence). J gave up 3 bases and V 4 bases, and 9 bases lay outside the gene matches. This CDR3 spans 15 amino acids. The CDR3, as DNA: TGTGCCAGCAGTTCCGATCCGGGACTACTCTACGAGCAGTACTTC. It translates to CASSSDPGLLYEQYF.

In its sample, this clone was seen a few times. The chain carries TRBV16 and TRBJ2-1, with TRBD1 matching 8 bases. CDR3 size: 13 residues. V lost 6 bases and J lost 6; bases outside the gene matches: 4. From germline, CDR1 is KGHSY and CDR2 FQNENV. CDR3 sequence (DNA): TGTGCCAGCAGTTTGGACAGGGCCAATGAGCAGTTCTTC. Its translation: CASSLDRANEQFF. The full variable domain, in which reference TRBV16 and TRBJ2-1 provide the parts outside the CDR3, is GEEVAQTPKHLVRGEGQKAKLYCAPIKGHSYVFWYQQVLKNEFKFLISFQNENVFDETGMPKERFSAKCLPNSPCSLEIQATKLEDSAVYFCASSLDRANEQFFGPGTRLTVL.

The chain recombines TRBV7-9 with TRBJ2-4, with D possibly being TRBD2 (5 bases). Trimming left V 5 bases short and J 3 bases short, with 14 bases between. Per the germline V gene, CDR1 is SEHNR and CDR2 is FQNEAQ (reference sequence). This CDR3 region has 15 residues. The CDR3 sequence is CASSPLHGVKNIQYF. The CDR3 DNA is TGTGCCAGCAGCCCACTCCACGGGGTCAAAAACATTCAGTACTTC. The whole variable domain, filled in from reference TRBV7-9 and TRBJ2-4, reads DTGVSQNPRHKITKRGQNVTFRCDPISEHNRLYWYRQTLGQGPEFLTYFQNEAQLEKSRLLSDRFSAERPKGSFSTLEIQRTEQGDSAMYLCASSPLHGVKNIQYFGAGTRLSVL.

The CDR3 DNA reads TGTGCTAGTGGGTGGGACAGGGTTGATCAGCCCCAGCATTTT. Protein sequence: CASGWDRVDQPQHF. This chain connects TRBV12-5 to TRBJ1-5; 9 bases are shared with TRBD1. Germline values: CDR1 LGHNT, CDR2 FRNRAP. The junction had 5 bases not matched to a gene; V was cut back by 6 bases and J by 5 bases. This CDR3 contains 14 residues.

CDR3 coding DNA: TGTGCCAGCAGCTTAGTGGGGACACAATACAATGAGCAGTTCTTC. Its translation is CASSLVGTQYNEQFF. V gene TRBV7-2 combines with J gene TRBJ2-1; a possible D gene is TRBD1 (6 bases). Per the germline V gene, CDR1 is SGHTA and CDR2 is FQGNSA. V was cut by 1 base and J by 4 bases, with 11 bases left in between. CDR3 length equals 15 residues.

The chain carries TRBV5-4 and TRBJ2-1, with a possible D match to TRBD2 (5 bases). The CDR3 spans 12 residues. Germline V lookup: CDR1 SGHNT, CDR2 YYREEE (reference sequence). The V end was cut by 0 bases, the J end by 9 bases, with 7 bases between. In DNA, the CDR3 is TGTGCCAGCAGCTTGGTAGGGAGTGAGCAGTTCTTC. Translated: CASSLVGSEQFF.

This clone was seen more than once but under ten times. V is TRBV6-6 and J is TRBJ1-5, with D uncertain. The length of the CDR3 is 14 residues. Per germline, CDR1 MNHNY and CDR2 SVGAGI (reference sequence). Trimming removed 5 bases from V and 3 bases from J, with 11 bases in between. DNA of the CDR3: TGTGCCAGCAGTCTCGACACATACAATCAGCCCCAGCATTTT. Translating gives CASSLDTYNQPQHF.

The gene calls are TRBV2 and TRBJ1-1, with 11 bases identical to TRBD1. CDR3 size: 15 residues. Germline-derived CDR1 and CDR2 are SNHLY and FYNNEI. V shed 6 bases, J shed 5 bases, and the junction held 8 bases outside the gene matches. CDR3 region: CASRKVGQGATEAFF. DNA for the CDR3: TGTGCCAGCAGGAAGGTAGGACAGGGGGCAACTGAAGCTTTCTTT.

The CDR3 nucleotides are TGTGCCAGCAGTTTAGGGGGACAGGGGGTAAGGGATTATGGCTACACCTTC. Translating it yields CASSLGGQGVRDYGYTF. V and J are TRBV28 and TRBJ1-2; 11 bases match TRBD1. Germline V gene data show CDR1 as MDHEN and CDR2 as SYDVKM. J was trimmed by 5 bases and V by 2 bases; bases with no gene match: 10. This CDR3 is built from 17 residues.

The chain couples TRBV28 to TRBJ2-5; 8 positions match TRBD2. Germline V gene sequence: CDR1 MDHEN, CDR2 SYDVKM. The CDR3 sequence is 14 residues long. The V segment lost 5 bases and the J segment 4 bases; nucleotides outside the gene matches: 6. Written as DNA, the CDR3 is TGTGCCAGCAGTACTCCGGGGGGGAGAGAGACCCAGTACTTC. Translating it yields CASSTPGGRETQYF. Based on the CDR3 plus reference TRBV28 and TRBJ2-5, the full variable domain is DVKVTQSSRYLVKRTGEKVFLECVQDMDHENMFWYRQDPGLGLRLIYFSYDVKMKEKGDIPEGYSVSREKKERFSLILESASTNQTSMYLCASSTPGGRETQYFGPGTRLLVL.

This sequence joins TRBV19 and TRBJ2-3; 9 bases are a match to TRBD1. From germline, CDR1 is LNHDA and CDR2 SQIVND (reference sequence). The CDR3 runs to 16 residues. The V gene end was trimmed by 4 bases and the J gene end by 6 bases; junction bases not matched to a gene: 11. Here the CDR3 DNA reads TGTGCCAGTAGTACGGGACAGGGCCGCTTTCAGGATACGCAGTATTTT. Protein: CASSTGQGRFQDTQYF.

The V and J genes are TRBV5-5 and TRBJ1-2, with unresolved D. The germline gives CDR1 SGHKS, CDR2 YYEKEE (reference sequence). V lost 1 base to trimming and J lost 2 bases, with 9 bases between them. The CDR3 is made up of 14 amino acids. The DNA for the CDR3 is TGTGCCAGCAGCTTGTCAGCCGGGAACTATGGCTACACCTTC. Translated, it gives CASSLSAGNYGYTF.

The rearrangement joins TRBV19 to TRBJ1-4; 9 bases line up with TRBD1. The CDR3 runs 14 residues. V lost 8 bases, J lost 8 bases, and 9 bases stayed unmatched. CDR1 and CDR2 (germline): LNHDA, SQIVND (reference sequence). The CDR3 DNA follows: TGTGCCAGTTCAAAACAGGGGGCGGCCGAAAAACTGTTTTTT. Protein product: CASSKQGAAEKLFF. Full variable domain (rest looked up from reference TRBV19 and TRBJ1-4): DGGITQSPKYLFRKEGQNVTLSCEQNLNHDAMYWYRQDPGQGLRLIYYSQIVNDFQKGDIAEGYSVSREKKESFPLTVTSAQKNPTAFYLCASSKQGAAEKLFFGSGTQLSVL.

CDR3 residues: CASSFGISGNTGELFF. The CDR3 DNA sequence: TGTGCCAGCAGCTTCGGTATTAGCGGGAACACCGGGGAGCTGTTTTTT. V gene TRBV7-9 combines with J gene TRBJ2-2, with D perhaps TRBD2 (6 bases). V was clipped by 3 bases and J by 1 base, with 12 bases between them. The germline V gene encodes CDR1 SEHNR and CDR2 FQNEAQ (reference sequence). This CDR3 region has 16 residues.

The chain uses TRBV11-3 and TRBJ2-3, with D maybe TRBD2 (6 bases). CDR1 is SGHNT and CDR2 is YENEEA in the germline V gene. CDR3 length: 14 amino acids. V lost 4 bases to trimming and J lost 0 bases, with 8 bases between them. CDR3 region: CASSWTTSTDTQYF. CDR3 bases: TGTGCCAGCAGCTGGACTACTAGCACAGATACGCAGTATTTT.

In its sample, this clone was seen a few times. The chain carries TRBV6-1 and TRBJ2-7; TRBD1 might be the D (6 bases). This CDR3 is 14 amino acids long. The V and J ends lost 6 bases and 0 bases respectively, with 12 bases between them. Germline V gives CDR1 MNHNS, CDR2 SASEGT. The CDR3 DNA reads as TGTGCCAGCAGCCGGGACACGAGCTCCTACGAGCAGTACTTC. Translation: CASSRDTSSYEQYF.